A single sample gave rise to the 6 T cell receptor beta chains below, sequenced in a study of CD8 T cells in Susac syndrome. RNA, at about 0.45 to 1 ug, was reverse transcribed with random hexamers. MiXCR, applied by TCRdb to the immunoSEQ multiplex PCR reads, yields one record per CDR3 protein. Of under 85,000 distinct CDR3 sequences listed, about 94% are singletons. Material for sequencing was CD8+ T cells from PBMCs. All receptors come from a human donor with multiple sclerosis.

V and J are TRBV20-1 and TRBJ2-7, with 7 nucleotides matching TRBD1. This CDR3 has 16 amino acids. Germline-derived CDR1 and CDR2 are DFQATT and SNEGSKA (reference sequence). V trimming: 0 bases; J trimming: 5 bases; junction bases outside the gene matches: 13. CDR3 bases: TGCAGTGCTAGAGATTTCCGGACAGGTAGCAACAACGAGCAGTACTTC. Translation gives CSARDFRTGSNNEQYF.

The chain combines TRBV23-1 with TRBJ1-2, with D possibly being TRBD1 (6 bases). TRBV23-1 qualifies as an ORF whose function is uncertain. The CDR3 length is 17 residues. Trimming left V 0 bases short and J 6 bases short, with 20 bases between. The DNA of the CDR3 is TGCGCCAGCAGTCAATCGTCTTCGGGACCAAGACAGGATGGCTACACCTTC. Encoded protein: CASSQSSSGPRQDGYTF.

The rearrangement joins TRBV5-1 to TRBJ2-1, with TRBD2 matching over 8 bases. Germline lookup yields CDR1 SGHRS and CDR2 YFSETQ. The CDR3 covers 16 residues. V shed 4 bases and J 3 bases; nucleotides not matched to a gene: 9. CDR3 DNA: TGCGCCAGCAGCCCCTATGCGGGGGGCGGCTACAATGAGCAGTTCTTC. Translation gives CASSPYAGGGYNEQFF.

This chain joins TRBV30 and TRBJ2-7, with D perhaps TRBD2 (6 bases). Germline lookup yields CDR1 GTSNPN and CDR2 SVGIG (reference sequence). The CDR3 extends over 14 amino acids. Trimming pared 1 base from V and 5 bases from J, leaving 15 bases between. The CDR3 protein is CAWSEGRGGNEQYF. The CDR3, as DNA: TGTGCCTGGAGTGAAGGGCGCGGAGGGAACGAGCAGTACTTC. The whole variable domain, remainder taken from reference TRBV30 and TRBJ2-7, is SQTIHQWPATLVQPVGSPLSLECTVEGTSNPNLYWYRQAAGRGLQLLFYSVGIGQISSEVPQNLSASRPQDRQFILSSKKLLLSDSGFYLCAWSEGRGGNEQYFGPGTRLTVT.

This clonotype was observed a single time. The chain is built from TRBV20-1 and TRBJ1-3, with D unclear. The V end lost 3 bases, the J end lost 6 bases, and 21 bases lay between the germline ends. The CDR3 is 16 amino acids. The germline V gene has CDR1 DFQATT and CDR2 SNEGSKA (reference sequence). The CDR3: CSARMVADSFENTIYF. CDR3 DNA sequence: TGCAGTGCTAGGATGGTTGCCGACTCTTTCGAAAACACCATATATTTT.

The rearrangement links TRBV5-6 to TRBJ2-3, with D possibly being TRBD1 (7 bases). Deletions cut 1 base from V and 6 bases from J, with 15 bases between. The germline V gene encodes CDR1 SGHDT and CDR2 YYEEEE. This CDR3 is built from 15 residues. The CDR3 bases are TGTGCCAGCAGCTTGCCAGGGGGGCCATGGGATACGCAGTATTTT. Amino acid sequence: CASSLPGGPWDTQYF.